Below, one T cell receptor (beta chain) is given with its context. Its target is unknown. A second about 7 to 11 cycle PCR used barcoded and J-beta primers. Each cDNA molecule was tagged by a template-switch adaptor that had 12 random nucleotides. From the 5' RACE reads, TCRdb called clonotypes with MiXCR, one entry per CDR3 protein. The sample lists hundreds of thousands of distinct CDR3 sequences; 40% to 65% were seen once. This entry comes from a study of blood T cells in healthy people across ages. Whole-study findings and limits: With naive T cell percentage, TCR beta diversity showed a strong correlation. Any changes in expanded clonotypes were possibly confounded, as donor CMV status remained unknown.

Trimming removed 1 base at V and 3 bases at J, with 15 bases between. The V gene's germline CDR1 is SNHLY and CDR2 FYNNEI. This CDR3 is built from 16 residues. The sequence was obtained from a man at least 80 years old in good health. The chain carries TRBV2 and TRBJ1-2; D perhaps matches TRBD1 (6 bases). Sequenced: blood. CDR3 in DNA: TGTGCCAGCAGTGAAGTCCGCTCCGGGACATACTATGGCTACACCTTC. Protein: CASSEVRSGTYYGYTF.